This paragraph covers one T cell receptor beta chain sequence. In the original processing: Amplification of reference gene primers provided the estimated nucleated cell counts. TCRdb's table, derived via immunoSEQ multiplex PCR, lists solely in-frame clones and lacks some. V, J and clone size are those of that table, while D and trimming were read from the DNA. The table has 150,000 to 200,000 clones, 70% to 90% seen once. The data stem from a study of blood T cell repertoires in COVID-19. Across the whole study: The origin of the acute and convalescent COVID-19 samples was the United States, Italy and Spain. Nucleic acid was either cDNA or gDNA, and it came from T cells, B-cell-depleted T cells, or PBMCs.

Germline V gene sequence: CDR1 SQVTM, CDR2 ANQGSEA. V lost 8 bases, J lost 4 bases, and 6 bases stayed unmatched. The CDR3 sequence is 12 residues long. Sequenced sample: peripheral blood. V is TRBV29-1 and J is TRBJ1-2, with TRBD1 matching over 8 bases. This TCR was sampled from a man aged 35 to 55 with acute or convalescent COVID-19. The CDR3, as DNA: TGCAGCTCCTGGCAGGGGGCCTATGGCTACACCTTC. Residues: CSSWQGAYGYTF. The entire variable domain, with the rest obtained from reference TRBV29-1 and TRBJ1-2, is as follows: SAVISQKPSRDICQRGTSLTIQCQVDSQVTMMFWYRQQPGQSLTLIATANQGSEATYESGFVIDKFPISRPNLTFSTLTVSNMSPEDSSIYLCSSWQGAYGYTFGSGTRLTVV.